This passage covers 20 T cell receptor beta chains from one sample sequenced in a study of T cells in Graves' hyperthyroidism and ophthalmopathy. TCR beta CDR3 sequences were amplified from RNA transcripts. HTBI primers were employed in a first-round RT-PCR of the TCR CDR3. TCRdb fed the multiplex PCR reads into MiXCR, producing one record per CDR3 protein. The data show nearly 600,000 distinct CDR3 sequences, 11% to 15% seen once. Source material: blood. These receptors originate from a woman aged 25-40 years with Graves' hyperthyroidism that later progressed to Graves' ophthalmopathy.

The sample holds many counts of this clonotype. The chain recombines TRBV20-1 with TRBJ2-1; D perhaps matches TRBD2 (6 bases). The CDR3 has 16 amino acids. Germline V gene sequence: CDR1 DFQATT, CDR2 SNEGSKA (reference sequence). Trimming stripped 1 base from V and 8 bases from J, with 21 bases between. This CDR3 is CSARGSGRGGWHEQFF. The CDR3 bases are TGCAGTGCTAGAGGATCCGGGAGAGGCGGGTGGCATGAGCAGTTCTTC.

This chain joins TRBV4-3 and TRBJ2-3; 14 bases agree with TRBD2. This CDR3 has 18 amino acids. Germline lookup yields CDR1 LGHNA and CDR2 YSLEER. V gave up 0 bases and J gave up 4 bases; unmatched junction bases: 6. The CDR3 spells CASSQEVGLAGDPDTQYF. The CDR3, as DNA: TGCGCCAGCAGCCAAGAAGTGGGACTAGCGGGAGATCCAGATACGCAGTATTTT.

This clonotype came up many times. The genes are TRBV27 and TRBJ1-2, with D unclear. Germline CDR1 MNHEY, CDR2 SMNVEV (reference sequence). V gave up 3 bases and J gave up 4 bases, with 15 bases separating them. This CDR3 has 15 amino acids. The CDR3 is CASSLNGPGGYGYTF. The CDR3 DNA follows: TGTGCCAGCAGTTTGAACGGCCCCGGAGGCTATGGCTACACCTTC.

V is TRBV4-2 and J is TRBJ1-4, with D possibly being TRBD1 (5 bases). CDR1 is LGHNA and CDR2 is YNFKEQ in the germline V gene. The CDR3 runs 14 residues. With 2 bases removed from V and 6 bases from J, the gap between germline ends came to 10 bases. CDR3 nucleotide sequence: TGTGCCAGCAGCCAACAGGGAAACGATGAAAAACTGTTTTTT. This encodes CASSQQGNDEKLFF.

This clonotype was observed at least ten times. The chain is built from TRBV5-1 and TRBJ2-7; TRBD1 might be the D (5 bases). The germline gives CDR1 SGHRS, CDR2 YFSETQ. V was shortened by 4 bases and J by 5 bases, with 19 bases between the two germline ends. There are 15 residues in the CDR3. The CDR3 loop reads CASSGAVGPIHEQYF. The CDR3, as DNA: TGCGCCAGCAGCGGGGCGGTAGGACCCATCCACGAGCAGTACTTC.

The J gene is TRBJ2-4, the V gene TRBV29-1; D ambiguous. Germline lookup yields CDR1 SQVTM and CDR2 ANQGSEA. CDR3 length equals 13 residues. Trimming pared 0 bases from V and 6 bases from J, leaving 9 bases between. For the CDR3, the DNA is TGCAGCGTTGAAGACGAGATTATAAACATTCAGTACTTC. Amino acids: CSVEDEIINIQYF.

Many counts were recorded for this clonotype. CDR3 protein: CASSLRQGGEKLFF. The CDR3 DNA is TGTGCCAGCTCACTTCGACAGGGGGGCGAAAAACTGTTTTTT. The chain combines TRBV18 with TRBJ1-4, with TRBD1 matching over 9 bases. CDR3 length equals 14 residues. J lost 8 bases, V lost 4 bases, and 5 bases had no gene match. Germline loops: CDR1 KGHSH, CDR2 LQKENI.

In its sample, this clonotype was seen a few times. The chain combines TRBV9 with TRBJ2-3; TRBD2 matches 9 bases. V trimming: 0 bases; J trimming: 4 bases; junction bases outside the gene matches: 6. This CDR3 has 16 residues. CDR1 and CDR2 (germline): SGDLS, YYNGEE. The chain's CDR3 is CASSVGLAGVSDTQYF. The CDR3 DNA reads as TGTGCCAGCAGCGTAGGCTTAGCGGGAGTCTCAGATACGCAGTATTTT. The full variable domain, completed using reference TRBV9 and TRBJ2-3, is DSGVTQTPKHLITATGQRVTLRCSPRSGDLSVYWYQQSLDQGLQFLIQYYNGEERAKGNILERFSAQQFPDLHSELNLSSLELGDSALYFCASSVGLAGVSDTQYFGPGTRLTVL.

This clonotype occurred a few times. The chain has TRBV6-1 and TRBJ2-7, with D perhaps matching TRBD2 (5 bases). The germline V gene encodes CDR1 MNHNS and CDR2 SASEGT. The CDR3 spans 15 residues. Trimming pared 7 bases from V and 3 bases from J, leaving 19 bases between. CDR3 bases: TGTGCCAGCAAGAGGGCCATATTATTGGGCTACGAGCAGTACTTC. Amino acid sequence: CASKRAILLGYEQYF.

The chain employs TRBV6-2 or TRBV6-3 and TRBJ2-1; TRBD1 matches at 8 bases. Germline assignment: CDR1 MNHEY and CDR2 SVGEGT. V trimming: 5 bases; J trimming: 4 bases; junction bases outside the gene matches: 10. There are 16 residues in the CDR3. As DNA, the CDR3 is TGTGCCAGCAGTCAAAGGGACAGGAGCAAGTACAATGAGCAGTTCTTC. It encodes CASSQRDRSKYNEQFF.

The chain has TRBV5-5 and TRBJ2-7, with D tentatively TRBD1 or TRBD2 (5 bases each). V gave up 1 base and J gave up 3 bases, with 14 bases separating them. The CDR3 has 15 amino acids. Germline V CDR1 and CDR2: SGHKS, YYEKEE (reference sequence). The CDR3 is CASSLWGSLGYEQYF. DNA for the CDR3: TGTGCCAGCAGCTTGTGGGGGTCCTTGGGCTACGAGCAGTACTTC.

This clonotype was picked up many times. V and J are TRBV12-5 and TRBJ2-7, with D perhaps TRBD2 (5 bases). Germline CDR1 LGHNT, CDR2 FRNRAP. V lost 5 bases to trimming and J lost 3 bases, with 14 bases between them. The CDR3 runs to 14 residues. CDR3 residues: CASGPSGTFYEQYF. CDR3 nucleotides: TGTGCTAGTGGTCCCAGCGGTACCTTCTACGAGCAGTACTTC.

This clonotype showed up just a few times. The rearrangement links TRBV19 to TRBJ2-2; TRBD1 agrees at 8 bases. The CDR3 spans 14 residues. Germline CDR1 LNHDA, CDR2 SQIVND (reference sequence). The ends lost 6 bases at V and 7 bases at J; junction bases unmatched: 7. CDR3 nucleotide sequence: TGTGCCAGTAGCCTCGACAGGGGTGGCGGGGAGCTGTTTTTT. It codes for CASSLDRGGGELFF.

This clonotype has only a few counts. This chain joins TRBV6-2 or TRBV6-3 and TRBJ2-3; 8 nucleotides match TRBD2. This CDR3 region has 16 residues. V was pared by 5 bases and J by 0 bases, with 7 bases of the junction left unmatched. Germline loops: CDR1 MNHEY, CDR2 SVGEGT. DNA for the CDR3: TGTGCCAGCAGTCCACTAGCGGCGCCTAGCACAGATACGCAGTATTTT. This encodes CASSPLAAPSTDTQYF.

This clonotype was picked up many times. The rearrangement links TRBV28 to TRBJ1-5, with D uncertain. Germline V lookup: CDR1 MDHEN, CDR2 SYDVKM. The CDR3 spans 13 residues. Trimming took off 6 bases at V and 4 bases at J, with 10 bases between the two ends. The CDR3 sequence: CASRPHWNQPQHF. As DNA, the CDR3 is TGTGCCAGCAGGCCTCACTGGAATCAGCCCCAGCATTTT.

This clonotype has just one count. This sequence joins TRBV20-1 and TRBJ2-2; possibly TRBD2 for D (6 bases). The CDR3 loop spans 13 amino acids. Per germline, CDR1 DFQATT and CDR2 SNEGSKA (reference sequence). Trimming shortened V by 5 bases and J by 6 bases, and 13 bases separated the two germline ends. The CDR3 region is CSAPRWGAGELFF. Written as DNA, the CDR3 is TGCAGTGCTCCGCGGTGGGGGGCCGGGGAGCTGTTTTTT.

This clonotype has just a few counts. The chain links TRBV18 to TRBJ2-4; no definite D call. There are 17 residues in the CDR3. CDR1 and CDR2 (germline): KGHSH, LQKENI. Trimming stripped 0 bases from V and 1 base from J, with 13 bases between. The CDR3 region is CASSPPLTSSAKNIQYF. CDR3 DNA sequence: TGTGCCAGCTCACCACCCCTCACATCCTCGGCCAAAAACATTCAGTACTTC.

This clonotype was seen many times. V is TRBV12-5 and J is TRBJ2-7; D call uncertain. V lost 3 bases to trimming and J lost 5 bases, with 8 bases between them. CDR3 length: 12 residues. Germline V CDR1 and CDR2: LGHNT, FRNRAP. CDR3 DNA sequence: TGTGCTAGTGGTTTTTGGTACCACGAGCAGTACTTC. Protein product: CASGFWYHEQYF.

This clonotype appeared many times. The genes are TRBV2 and TRBJ2-2, with D unclear. Trimming removed 3 bases at V and 7 bases at J, with 9 bases between. Germline V gene data show CDR1 as SNHLY and CDR2 as FYNNEI. The CDR3 is 13 residues long. The CDR3 loop reads CASSDGSGGELFF. CDR3 in DNA: TGTGCCAGCAGTGATGGAAGTGGCGGGGAGCTGTTTTTT.

To note about this clonotype: Possible read error: a much larger clone is one base away. The chain has TRBV6-5 and TRBJ2-1; 12 bases align to TRBD2. Germline CDR1 and CDR2: MNHEY and SVGAGI. The CDR3 runs 18 residues. The CDR3 DNA follows: TGTGCCAGCAGTTACAACGCCCAGACTAGCGGGAGAATCAATGAGCAGGTCTTC. Translating it yields CASSYNAQTSGRINEQVF.